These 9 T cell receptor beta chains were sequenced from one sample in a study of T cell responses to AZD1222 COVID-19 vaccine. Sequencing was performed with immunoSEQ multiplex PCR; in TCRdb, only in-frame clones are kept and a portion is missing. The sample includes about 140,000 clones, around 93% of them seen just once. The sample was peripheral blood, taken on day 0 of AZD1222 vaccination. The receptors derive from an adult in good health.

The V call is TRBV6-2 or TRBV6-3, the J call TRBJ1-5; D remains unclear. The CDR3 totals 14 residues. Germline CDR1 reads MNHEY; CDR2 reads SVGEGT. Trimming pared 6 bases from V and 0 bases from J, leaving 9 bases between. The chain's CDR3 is CASSQAGSNQPQHF. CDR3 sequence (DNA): TGTGCCAGCAGCCAAGCGGGTAGCAATCAGCCCCAGCATTTT.

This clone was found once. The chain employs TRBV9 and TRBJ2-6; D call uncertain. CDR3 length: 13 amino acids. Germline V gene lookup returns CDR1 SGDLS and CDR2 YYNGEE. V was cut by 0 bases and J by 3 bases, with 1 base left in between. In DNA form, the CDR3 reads TGTGCCAGCAGCGTAGTTGGGGCCAACGTCCTGACTTTC. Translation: CASSVVGANVLTF.

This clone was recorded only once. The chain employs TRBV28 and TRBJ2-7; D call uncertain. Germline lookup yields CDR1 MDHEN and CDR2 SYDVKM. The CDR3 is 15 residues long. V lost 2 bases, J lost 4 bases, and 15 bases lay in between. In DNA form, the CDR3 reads TGTGCCAGCAGTTTACCGAGACACAGACCGTACGAGCAGTACTTC. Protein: CASSLPRHRPYEQYF.

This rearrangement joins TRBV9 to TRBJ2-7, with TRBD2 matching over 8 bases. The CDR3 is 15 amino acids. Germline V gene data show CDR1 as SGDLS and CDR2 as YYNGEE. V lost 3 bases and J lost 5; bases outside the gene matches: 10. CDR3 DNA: TGTGCCAGCAGCGCCGGGGGTAGCGGGGTTCACGAGCAGTACTTC. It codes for CASSAGGSGVHEQYF.

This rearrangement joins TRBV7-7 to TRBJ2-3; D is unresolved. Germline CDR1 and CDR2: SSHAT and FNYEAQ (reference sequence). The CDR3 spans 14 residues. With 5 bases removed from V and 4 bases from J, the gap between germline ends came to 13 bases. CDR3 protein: CASSPLNGADTQYF. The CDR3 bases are TGTGCCAGCAGCCCCCTCAACGGCGCAGATACGCAGTATTTT.

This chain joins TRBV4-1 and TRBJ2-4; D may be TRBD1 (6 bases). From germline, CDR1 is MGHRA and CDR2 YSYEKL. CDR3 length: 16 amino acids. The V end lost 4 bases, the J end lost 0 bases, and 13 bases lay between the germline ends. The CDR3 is CASSPRTVLAKNIQYF. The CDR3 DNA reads TGCGCCAGCAGCCCGCGGACAGTATTAGCCAAAAACATTCAGTACTTC.

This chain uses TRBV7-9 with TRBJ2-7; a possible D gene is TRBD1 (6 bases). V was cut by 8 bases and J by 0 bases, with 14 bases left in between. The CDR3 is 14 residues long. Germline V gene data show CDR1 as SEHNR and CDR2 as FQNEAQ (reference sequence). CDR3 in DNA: TGTGCCAGCGCTATGCCGGGACACTCCTACGAGCAGTACTTC. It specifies CASAMPGHSYEQYF. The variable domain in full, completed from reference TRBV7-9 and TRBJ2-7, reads DTGVSQNPRHKITKRGQNVTFRCDPISEHNRLYWYRQTLGQGPEFLTYFQNEAQLEKSRLLSDRFSAERPKGSFSTLEIQRTEQGDSAMYLCASAMPGHSYEQYFGPGTRLTVT.

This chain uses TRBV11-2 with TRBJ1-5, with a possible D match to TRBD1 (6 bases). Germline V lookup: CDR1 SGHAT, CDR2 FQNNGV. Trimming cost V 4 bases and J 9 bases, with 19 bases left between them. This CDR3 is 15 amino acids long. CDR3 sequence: CASSSNDGQLGPQHF. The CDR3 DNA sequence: TGTGCCAGCAGCTCAAACGACGGACAGTTGGGGCCCCAGCATTTT.

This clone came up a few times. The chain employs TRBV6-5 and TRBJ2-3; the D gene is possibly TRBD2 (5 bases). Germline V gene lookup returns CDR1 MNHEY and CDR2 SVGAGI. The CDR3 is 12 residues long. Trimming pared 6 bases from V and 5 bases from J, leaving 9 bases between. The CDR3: CASRDGGDTQYF. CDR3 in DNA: TGTGCCAGCAGGGACGGAGGAGATACGCAGTATTTT.